Each of the 4 T cell receptor beta chains below was sequenced from the same sample in a study of spatial heterogeneity in lung cancer. Described time point: blood at routine non-recurrence follow-up after resection. One entry per CDR3 protein, called by TCRdb with MiXCR from the 5' RACE reads. The data contain roughly 45,000 distinct CDR3 sequences, under 25% of them singletons. Here the sequenced sample was PBMCs, taken at follow-up. The receptors come from a female donor with early-stage non-small cell lung cancer.

This clonotype was seen many times. V usage is TRBV9 and J usage is TRBJ1-3; 8 bases line up with TRBD1. Trimming at V came to 3 bases and at J to 8 bases, leaving 7 bases not matched to a gene. The CDR3 extends over 14 amino acids. The germline gives CDR1 SGDLS, CDR2 YYNGEE. CDR3 sequence: CASSAGQGLDTIYF. CDR3 in DNA: TGTGCCAGCAGCGCCGGACAGGGTTTAGACACCATATATTTT.

This clonotype occurred a few times. The rearrangement joins TRBV5-5 to TRBJ2-1, with a weak D call TRBD1 (6 bases). The CDR3 is 16 residues long. Germline lookup yields CDR1 SGHKS and CDR2 YYEKEE (reference sequence). Trimming cost V 1 base and J 1 base, with 12 bases left between them. The CDR3 nucleotides read TGTGCCAGCAGCTTGCTGTCAGGGGCTTCCTACAATGAGCAGTTCTTC. Translation gives CASSLLSGASYNEQFF.

This clonotype was recorded a few times. This chain uses TRBV7-8 with TRBJ2-5; a weak D match, TRBD2 (6 bases). V shed 5 bases and J shed 1 base, with 11 bases lying between them. Germline CDR1 is SGHVS and CDR2 is FQNEAQ. This CDR3 has 14 residues. CDR3 bases: TGTGCCAGCAGCCGGGGAGGTCTCCAAGAGACCCAGTACTTC. Translation: CASSRGGLQETQYF.

The chain employs TRBV11-2 and TRBJ2-3; 8 bases align to TRBD2. J lost 1 base, V lost 6 bases, and 12 bases had no gene match. The germline V gene has CDR1 SGHAT and CDR2 FQNNGV. This CDR3 is 17 amino acids long. The CDR3 protein is CASRRGAMSRGTDTQYF. The CDR3 nucleotides are TGTGCCAGCAGGCGGGGGGCAATGTCGCGTGGCACAGATACGCAGTATTTT.